The TCR beta chain described here comes from a study of T cell responses to AZD1222 COVID-19 vaccine. Study-wide results and limits: The donor group comprised mostly white British people and more females; the analysis possibly underestimated clonal diversity. Increases in Spike-specific TCR breadth and depth were seen after two AZD1222 doses.

Some clones are missing from TCRdb's copy, which holds only in-frame ones; the method was immunoSEQ multiplex PCR. The table shows about 160,000 clones, with approximately 88% occurring only once. Worth noting for this clone: Its matching antigen is unknown.

Pooled in the analysis were second doses at about 4 or about 12 weeks. Germline V gene sequence: CDR1 LGHDT, CDR2 YNNKEL (reference sequence). V lost 1 base, J lost 5 bases, and 5 bases stayed unmatched. The CDR3 runs to 15 residues. The receptor was isolated from an adult who received the AZD1222 COVID-19 vaccine. The sequenced sample was peripheral blood, obtained 28 days after the second AZD1222 dose. The chain combines TRBV3-1 (or the pseudogene TRBV3-2) with TRBJ2-5, with 9 bases identical to TRBD2. As DNA, the CDR3 is TGTGCCAGCAGCCAAGCTAGCGGGGTACGGGAGACCCAGTACTTC. It encodes CASSQASGVRETQYF.